The present T cell receptor beta chain was sequenced within a study of siplizumab effects on memory and regulatory T cells. Regarding this clone: Its antigen is unknown.

The CDR3 spans 13 residues. V was shortened by 4 bases and J by 0 bases, with 4 bases between the two germline ends. Per germline, CDR1 SQVTM and CDR2 ANQGSEA. Study-wide results and caveats: Alloreactive sequences tracing back to unstimulated CD4+ memory cells were significantly reduced by siplizumab.

The method was immunoSEQ multiplex PCR; TCRdb's version includes in-frame clones alone and lacks a portion of them. This table has 75,000 to 100,000 clones, around 94% appearing once. Material: non-Treg CD4+ T cells sorted from blood. The source of this sequence is a human donor in good health. This sequence joins TRBV29-1 and TRBJ2-6; D is unclear. The CDR3, as DNA: TGCAGCGTTGTTGACTCTGGGGCCAACGTCCTGACTTTC. Amino acid sequence: CSVVDSGANVLTF.